This section outlines one T cell receptor (beta chain) sequence together with its context. This clone was found a few times. It lacks a known antigen. Per-base qualities were not stored, and no clone one base away is much larger. This entry is derived from a study of vaccination effects on CD4 cells after COVID-19 (dated by TCRdb to about 2022). General notes on the study: Each participant received two doses of an mRNA SARS-CoV-2 vaccine, either BNT162b2 or mRNA-1273. The full study included 10 COVID-19 convalescent patients and several SARS-CoV-2-naive healthy vaccine recipients. The Oncomine TCR Beta short-read assay on an Illumina iSeq 100 was used to sequence cultures from other donors in the study. SARS-CoV-2 spike-specific CD4+ TCR repertoires from before and after mRNA vaccination were compared in COVID-19 convalescent patients and in infection-naive vaccine recipients.

Study-level results and caveats: The study was limited by a small number of convalescent patients, and early post-infection timepoints were lacking. Among healthy vaccine recipients, nearly all vaccine-induced clones were SARS-CoV-2 mono-reactive, and only 1 of 255 was cross-reactive with common cold coronaviruses. Both infection-induced and vaccine-induced clones contracted markedly at late post-vaccination timepoints, which is consistent with waning T cell responses.

The ViraFEST assay stimulated PBMC with viral peptide pools and then used TCR sequencing to identify antigen-specific CD4+ T cell clonotypes by expansion. After more than 9 days of culture, CD4+ T cells were isolated with the EasySep CD4+ T cell isolation kit. None of the healthy vaccine recipients had a prior SARS-CoV-2 infection, which was confirmed by nucleocapsid antibody tests that came back negative both before and after vaccination. Two million PBMC per well were cultured in IMDM with roughly 5% human AB serum, 8 to 10 IU/ml IL-2 and gentamicin, plus 10 ug/ml peptides. On days 3 and 7, half of the culture medium was replaced with fresh IL-2-containing medium. Unless noted otherwise, every peptide stimulation condition was grown in triplicate wells. PBMC were separated from whole blood using Ficoll-Paque Plus gradient centrifugation and were then either cryopreserved at -140C or used fresh. The overlapping peptide pools covered the spike proteins of SARS-CoV-2 and of the common cold coronaviruses HCoV-NL63, HCoV-OC43 and HCoV-229E. The QIAamp micro DNA kit was used to extract genomic DNA from the cultured CD4+ T cells.

Libraries were prepared through the immunoSEQ multiplex PCR assay. DNA from the cultured and isolated CD4+ T cells underwent TCR beta CDR3 sequencing. The paper's processing steps were these. Non-productive TCR sequences were discarded, and reads were trimmed to the CDR3 region, with only CDR3s of 7 or more amino acids retained. The MANAFEST web app was used to pick out antigen-specific clonotypes by comparing their expansion in peptide wells with that in reference cultures. To count as positive, a clone had to show expansion at FDR<0.05 compared with the reference and with all other wells, an odds ratio above 5, and a frequency above 0.1% in two replicate wells. Clonotypes significantly expanded in SARS-CoV-2 spike wells and in at least one common cold coronavirus spike condition were defined as cross-reactive. Levenshtein distance calculated with the stringdist R package was used to assess CDR3 similarity, and unrooted trees were constructed with ape in R 3.6.1. The immuneACCESS repertoire file appears here via TCRdb, limited to in-frame rearrangements. These files lack a portion of the clones; in checked studies, under half of the deficit traces to unresolved V genes, and the cause of the others is not known. V and J calls and clone size are given by that table; D and trimming were obtained from the DNA. Here the sample has approximately 70,000 clones; about four fifths occur a single time. 2.5% to 3% of the sample comes from the top ten.

The CDR3 covers 14 residues, taking in both the cysteine and the phenylalanine. The DNA shown is the 42-base CDR3, in frame from base 1. Trimming takes 0 bases from V and 1 base from J, and the germline ends sit 6 bases apart. CDR1 LGHDT and CDR2 YNNKEL are derived from the germline V gene (reference sequence). The chain links TRBV3-1 (or the pseudogene TRBV3-2) with TRBJ1-2, with no reliable assignment of the D segment. The source of this sequence is a human donor who received a COVID-19 vaccine. The sample here was CD4+ T cells from PBMCs cultured with HCoV-NL63 spike peptides, taken before COVID-19 vaccination. The sample's cell subset or site label, in plain terms: HCoV-NL63 spike overlapping peptide pool stimulation. CDR3 reads: CASSQDRINYGYTF. The bases are TGTGCCAGCAGCCAAGACAGGATTAACTATGGCTACACCTTC.